The 29 T cell receptor beta chains below were found in one sample sequenced in a study of T cell responses to AZD1222 COVID-19 vaccine. Method: immunoSEQ multiplex PCR; TCRdb's copy keeps in-frame clones and lacks some. Among 50,000 to 70,000 clones listed, approximately 89% were seen once. The sequencing used peripheral blood, collected 28 days after the second AZD1222 dose. Receptors originate from an adult who received the AZD1222 COVID-19 vaccine.

The CDR3 reads CASSHGTSAVRDDTQYF. Here the CDR3 DNA reads TGTGCCAGCAGTCATGGGACTAGTGCAGTAAGAGATGATACGCAGTATTTT. The V gene is TRBV27, the J gene TRBJ2-3; 8 bases are shared with TRBD2. The length of the CDR3 is 17 residues. Germline trimming cut 5 bases from V and 6 bases from J; bases unmatched to any gene: 16. Germline V gene lookup returns CDR1 MNHEY and CDR2 SMNVEV (reference sequence).

The J gene is TRBJ1-1, the V gene TRBV27; 8 bases are shared with TRBD1. The V and J ends lost 5 bases and 4 bases, in that order; junction bases with no gene match: 9. There are 15 residues in the CDR3. Germline values: CDR1 MNHEY, CDR2 SMNVEV (reference sequence). The CDR3 reads CASSGYRGVSTEAFF. The CDR3, as DNA: TGTGCCAGCAGTGGATACAGGGGGGTGAGCACTGAAGCTTTCTTT.

This chain connects TRBV18 to TRBJ2-1; 11 bases match TRBD2. Unmatched junction bases numbered 7, after V lost 1 base and J lost 5 bases. Germline V gene data show CDR1 as KGHSH and CDR2 as LQKENI. The CDR3 consists of 17 residues. CDR3 sequence (DNA): TGTGCCAGCTCACCACGCCCCACTAGCGGGAGTAACAATGAGCAGTTCTTC. Amino acid sequence: CASSPRPTSGSNNEQFF. The variable domain in full, completed from reference TRBV18 and TRBJ2-1, reads NAGVMQNPRHLVRRRGQEARLRCSPMKGHSHVYWYRQLPEEGLKFMVYLQKENIIDESGMPKERFSAEFPKEGPSILRIQQVVRGDSAAYFCASSPRPTSGSNNEQFFGPGTRLTVL.

The chain couples TRBV5-1 to TRBJ2-7; D ambiguous. CDR1 and CDR2 (germline): SGHRS, YFSETQ. V gave up 4 bases and J gave up 6 bases, with 20 bases separating them. This CDR3 spans 15 amino acids. The CDR3 loop reads CASSLPDPGRGEQYF. In DNA, the CDR3 is TGCGCCAGCAGCCTCCCGGACCCAGGTCGAGGCGAGCAGTACTTC.

This chain links TRBV2 with TRBJ2-1; TRBD2 is a possible D gene (5 bases). This CDR3 has 14 amino acids. Germline V gene data show CDR1 as SNHLY and CDR2 as FYNNEI. V gave up 3 bases and J gave up 10 bases, with 16 bases separating them. CDR3 residues: CASSDGRGKGEQFF. CDR3 DNA: TGTGCCAGCAGTGATGGAAGAGGGAAAGGCGAGCAGTTCTTC.

This clone showed up just once. This chain uses TRBV7-6 with TRBJ2-2; D call uncertain. From germline, CDR1 is SGHVS and CDR2 FNYEAQ. Trimming took 1 base from V and 4 from J, leaving 7 bases between them. The CDR3 runs to 14 residues. The CDR3 loop is CASSLGLLTGELFF. Here the CDR3 DNA reads TGTGCCAGCAGCTTAGGACTCCTCACCGGGGAGCTGTTTTTT.

The chain links TRBV19 to TRBJ1-2; TRBD1 agrees at 7 bases. CDR3 size: 14 residues. V shed 3 bases, J shed 4 bases, and the junction held 5 bases outside the gene matches. Germline loops: CDR1 LNHDA, CDR2 SQIVND (reference sequence). In DNA form, the CDR3 reads TGTGCCAGTAGTATCGAAAGGGGGCCCTATGGCTACACCTTC. Residues: CASSIERGPYGYTF.

The rearrangement joins TRBV3-1 (or the pseudogene TRBV3-2) to TRBJ2-2; D gene unclear. The CDR3 is made up of 18 amino acids. The germline CDR1 and CDR2 sequences are LGHDT and YNNKEL (reference sequence). Trimming removed 1 base at V and 0 bases at J, with 15 bases between. The CDR3: CASSQVTLGFANTGELFF. The CDR3 DNA reads TGTGCCAGCAGCCAAGTCACCCTGGGGTTCGCGAACACCGGGGAGCTGTTTTTT.

This clone has only one observation. V usage is TRBV27 and J usage is TRBJ2-7, with D maybe TRBD2 (5 bases). The V and J ends lost 6 bases and 2 bases respectively, with 14 bases between them. The CDR3 runs to 14 residues. From germline, CDR1 is MNHEY and CDR2 SMNVEV (reference sequence). The CDR3 DNA reads as TGTGCCAGCAGCCCTGGACTGGGGACCTACGAGCAGTACTTC. Translation gives CASSPGLGTYEQYF.

This clone was seen only once. The chain has TRBV18 and TRBJ2-7; a weak D match, TRBD1 (5 bases). Trimming removed 3 bases at V and 6 bases at J, with 9 bases between. Germline lookup yields CDR1 KGHSH and CDR2 LQKENI. This CDR3 has 12 residues. The CDR3 reads CASSPAGFEQYF. Here the CDR3 DNA reads TGTGCCAGCTCACCGGCAGGGTTCGAGCAGTACTTC.

This chain links TRBV2 with TRBJ1-5; D gene ambiguous. The CDR3 runs 13 residues. The V gene's germline CDR1 is SNHLY and CDR2 FYNNEI. V was clipped by 10 bases and J by 0 bases, with 10 bases between them. The CDR3 loop reads CATRENSNQPQHF. The CDR3 nucleotides are TGTGCCACCAGAGAAAATAGCAATCAGCCCCAGCATTTT.

This clone was picked up one time. The chain couples TRBV4-1 to TRBJ1-5; possible D gene TRBD1, 6 bases. Trimming cost V 0 bases and J 4 bases, with 16 bases left between them. CDR3 length: 17 amino acids. The germline gives CDR1 MGHRA, CDR2 YSYEKL. The CDR3 sequence is CASSQEVWTAGNQPQHF. CDR3 coding DNA: TGCGCCAGCAGCCAAGAGGTTTGGACAGCAGGAAATCAGCCCCAGCATTTT.

The chain combines TRBV29-1 with TRBJ2-5; TRBD1 is a possible D gene (6 bases). The germline V gene has CDR1 SQVTM and CDR2 ANQGSEA. The V end lost 7 bases, the J end lost 2 bases, and 14 bases lay between the germline ends. The CDR3 has 13 residues. CDR3 bases: TGCAGCGCGACACGACAGGTTCAAGAGACCCAGTACTTC. It encodes CSATRQVQETQYF.

CDR3 DNA sequence: TGTGCCAGCAGCTTGTCTAGCGGTGAGACCCAGTACTTC. Protein product: CASSLSSGETQYF. The J gene is TRBJ2-5, the V gene TRBV5-4; 7 bases agree with TRBD2. This CDR3 region has 13 residues. Germline CDR1 SGHNT, CDR2 YYREEE (reference sequence). Trimming removed 1 base from V and 5 bases from J; junction bases left unmatched: 2.

The CDR3 nucleotides are TGTGCCAGCGGGGATAGCGGGGGAGGGGAGACCCAGTACTTC. It is translated as CASGDSGGGETQYF. The gene calls are TRBV6-5 and TRBJ2-5; 9 nucleotides agree with TRBD2. The germline V gene encodes CDR1 MNHEY and CDR2 SVGAGI. There are 14 residues in the CDR3. The J segment lost 5 bases and the V segment lost 8 bases, leaving 9 bases of the junction unmatched.

The chain recombines TRBV6-1 with TRBJ2-7; 7 bases match TRBD2. This CDR3 is 15 amino acids long. Germline CDR1 MNHNS, CDR2 SASEGT. V dropped 1 base and J dropped 1; count of bases not matched to a gene: 4. The CDR3 sequence is CASSEGYSGSYEQYF. Written as DNA, the CDR3 is TGTGCCAGCAGTGAAGGTTATAGCGGGTCCTACGAGCAGTACTTC.

The genes are TRBV18 and TRBJ1-1; D is unclear. Germline V CDR1 and CDR2: KGHSH, LQKENI. V gave up 0 bases and J gave up 3 bases, with 11 bases separating them. The length of the CDR3 is 15 residues. CDR3 region: CASSPPSLAYTEAFF. CDR3 bases: TGTGCCAGCTCACCACCTTCGTTGGCTTACACTGAAGCTTTCTTT.

This chain uses TRBV6-2 or TRBV6-3 with TRBJ2-7, with 9 bases lining up with TRBD2. Unmatched junction bases numbered 0, after V lost 0 bases and J lost 3 bases. CDR3 size: 14 residues. Germline V gene data show CDR1 as MNHEY and CDR2 as SVGEGT. In DNA, the CDR3 is TGTGCCAGCAGTTACTCGACTAGCGGCTACGAGCAGTACTTC. This gives the protein CASSYSTSGYEQYF.

The chain employs TRBV29-1 and TRBJ1-5, with D perhaps matching TRBD1 (6 bases). Trimming left V 8 bases short and J 6 bases short, with 20 bases between. The length of the CDR3 is 14 residues. Germline CDR1 reads SQVTM; CDR2 reads ANQGSEA. The CDR3 nucleotides are TGCAGCCCCCCTGGGGGGCGCGGGCCTCAGCCCCAGCATTTT. It translates to CSPPGGRGPQPQHF.

The genes are TRBV5-4 and TRBJ1-6; unclear D gene. The germline V gene encodes CDR1 SGHNT and CDR2 YYREEE (reference sequence). The ends were cut back, 4 bases at V and 8 bases at J, with 7 bases in the middle. This CDR3 has 12 residues. CDR3 nucleotide sequence: TGTGCCAGCAGCATCAGAGATTCACCCCTCCACTTT. Protein sequence: CASSIRDSPLHF.

This clone was observed a handful of times. This chain connects TRBV7-6 to TRBJ2-2; the match to TRBD2 covers 7 bases. The CDR3 runs to 16 residues. V lost 1 base and J lost 6; bases outside the gene matches: 8. The germline gives CDR1 SGHVS, CDR2 FNYEAQ. In DNA form, the CDR3 reads TGTGCCAGCAGCTTAGGGGCGGGAGTTGAGGCCGGGGAGCTGTTTTTT. Encoded protein: CASSLGAGVEAGELFF.

V gene TRBV27 combines with J gene TRBJ2-2; D perhaps matches TRBD1 (6 bases). CDR1 is MNHEY, CDR2 SMNVEV, per germline (reference sequence). Trimming shortened V by 2 bases and J by 6 bases, and 10 bases separated the two germline ends. This CDR3 spans 14 amino acids. CDR3 loop: CASSLRGMAGELFF. CDR3 nucleotides: TGTGCCAGCAGTTTAAGGGGGATGGCCGGGGAGCTGTTTTTT.

This chain links TRBV5-1 with TRBJ1-1; D gene ambiguous. The CDR3 has 13 residues. Germline V gene data show CDR1 as SGHRS and CDR2 as YFSETQ. With 4 bases removed from V and 0 bases from J, the gap between germline ends came to 7 bases. CDR3: CASSLNMNTEAFF. The CDR3 bases are TGCGCCAGCAGCCTGAACATGAACACTGAAGCTTTCTTT.

This chain links TRBV28 with TRBJ1-5; unclear D gene. Trimming removed 6 bases at V and 9 bases at J, with 12 bases between. The CDR3 extends over 12 amino acids. CDR1 is MDHEN and CDR2 is SYDVKM in the germline V gene. The CDR3: CASSRTLGPQHF. The CDR3 DNA reads as TGTGCCAGCAGCCGGACCCTTGGGCCCCAGCATTTT.

The J gene is TRBJ2-3, the V gene TRBV2; 7 nucleotides agree with TRBD1. Per the germline V gene, CDR1 is SNHLY and CDR2 is FYNNEI. V shed 8 bases, J shed 2 bases, and the junction held 4 bases outside the gene matches. CDR3 length equals 13 residues. The CDR3: CASHTGVTDTQYF. As DNA, the CDR3 is TGTGCCAGCCATACAGGGGTCACAGATACGCAGTATTTT.

The chain joins TRBV5-1 to TRBJ1-3, with TRBD1 matching over 8 bases. V lost 4 bases to trimming and J lost 4 bases; unmatched junction nucleotides: 4. This CDR3 has 14 amino acids. Germline assignment: CDR1 SGHRS and CDR2 YFSETQ. CDR3 DNA: TGCGCCAGCAGCCAGGACAGGGTGGGAAACACCATATATTTT. Translating gives CASSQDRVGNTIYF.

The rearrangement uses TRBV29-1 and TRBJ1-4; 7 positions match TRBD1. The germline gives CDR1 SQVTM, CDR2 ANQGSEA. This CDR3 is built from 13 residues. V gave up 6 bases and J gave up 7 bases; unmatched junction bases: 8. CDR3 DNA sequence: TGCAGCGTATCCCAGACAGGGTCTGAAAAACTGTTTTTT. It codes for CSVSQTGSEKLFF. Variable domain in full (rest from reference TRBV29-1 and TRBJ1-4): SAVISQKPSRDICQRGTSLTIQCQVDSQVTMMFWYRQQPGQSLTLIATANQGSEATYESGFVIDKFPISRPNLTFSTLTVSNMSPEDSSIYLCSVSQTGSEKLFFGSGTQLSVL.

This clone was counted a single time. The CDR3 loop reads CASSEINGYTF. CDR3 sequence (DNA): TGTGCCAGTAGTGAGATTAATGGCTACACCTTC. The chain has TRBV19 and TRBJ1-2, with unresolved D. Germline V gene lookup returns CDR1 LNHDA and CDR2 SQIVND (reference sequence). The V gene lost 5 bases and the J gene lost 6 bases, with 7 bases spanning the gap. CDR3 length: 11 amino acids.

This clone was recorded only once. The chain has TRBV5-6 and TRBJ1-2; 7 nucleotides align to TRBD1. This CDR3 comprises 18 residues. Per germline, CDR1 SGHDT and CDR2 YYEEEE. V lost 4 bases and J lost 2; bases outside the gene matches: 17. CDR3 sequence reads: CASSPPPKTGFENYGYTF. The CDR3, as DNA: TGTGCCAGCAGCCCACCGCCCAAGACAGGGTTTGAGAACTATGGCTACACCTTC.